This T cell receptor (beta chain) appears in the sequencing data of a study of blood T cell repertoires in COVID-19 (dated by TCRdb to 2018 to 2021). Looking at the study overall: Samples from collaborators originated in the United States, Italy and Spain and spanned both the acute and convalescent phases of COVID-19. The material from the prospective study consisted of cDNA or gDNA derived from T cells, B-cell-depleted T cells, or PBMCs. Subjects who had been exposed to COVID-19, were actively infected with it, or had recovered from it provided the deeply sampled blood TCRbeta repertoires that made up the dataset. A freely available public database, intended as a resource for researchers studying the immune response to SARS-CoV-2, is where the repertoires were released. The samples were drawn from two sources: the first 160 participants of the ongoing ImmuneRACE study, and 1,200 or so subjects contributed by 6 global collaborators. Nearly every sample came with metadata listing a de-identified subject ID, COVID-19 status, age in years and sex. Where available, HLA class I and class II types were taken from metadata supplied by the sample provider and were not determined by assay-based typing.

The germline V gene (reference sequence) provides CDR1 LNHDA and CDR2 SQIVND. Between the V and J ends, shortened by 0 bases and 0 bases respectively, the junction contains 6 bases. From its cysteine to its phenylalanine, the CDR3 spans 15 amino acids. Just CDR3 DNA is preserved here, 45 bases in frame from base 1. This clone was counted once. Its antigen specificity is not known. There are no base qualities to consult, and no much larger clone falls within one base. Collaborating institutions collected whole blood in K2EDTA tubes following their own protocols. Collaborator samples were shipped for TCRbeta analysis as frozen whole blood, isolated PBMCs, or DNA extracted from either sample type. TCRbeta CDR3 regions were amplified from genomic DNA using the immunoSEQ Assay, a bias-controlled multiplex PCR. The authors' analysis ran thus. Within the assay, amplification of reference gene primers was used to estimate how many nucleated cells each sample contained. To quantify the absolute abundance of each unique TCRbeta CDR3 rearrangement, sequence reads were collapsed and filtered. Productive Simpson clonality was computed per sample as the square root of Simpson's diversity index over productive rearrangements. TCRdb took over this immuneACCESS table, retaining in-frame rearrangements with V and J assigned. Such tables are incomplete; in checked studies, under half of the missing clones stem from an unresolved V gene, and the remainder is unexplained. Clone size and the V and J calls come from that table; the DNA yielded D and trimming. The sample has about 240,000 clones on record, around 85% of them singletons. 5% to 8% of the sample goes to the ten largest clones.

Results the study describes overall, beyond this receptor: The amount of clinical and demographic metadata varied by source and participant and was provided uncurated.

The sample taken for sequencing was peripheral blood. This receptor chain uses TRBV19 and TRBJ1-5; a tentative D call is TRBD1 (5 bases match). The receptor comes from a woman in her sixties or seventies with active or convalescent COVID-19. Here is the DNA: TGTGCCAGTAGTATAGAGGGACTTAGCAATCAGCCCCAGCATTTT. It translates as CASSIEGLSNQPQHF.